The rows below give T cell receptor beta chains drawn from one sample of a study of shared clonotypes between healthy human individuals. The protocol was immunoSEQ multiplex PCR, while the TCRdb copy is restricted to in-frame clones and leaves out a portion. This sample carries 2 million or so clones, roughly 94% of them seen once, and the ten largest clones take 0.1% to 0.15%. Source material: naive CD4+ T cells sorted from blood. These receptors all stem from a man between 18 and 29 years old in good health. Both conserved end residues are part of each CDR3. The order of the fields is CDR3 length, D gene, J gene, clone size, V gene, CDR3 DNA, CDR3 protein. A D gene is named only where the DNA matches it firmly. Clone size is stated in some rows and not others, as once, few, many or a class when expanded.

>15|.|TRBJ2-3|.|TRBV11-3
TGTGCCAGCAGCCCCGGGCGGGGCTACACAGATACGCAGTATTTT
CASSPGRGYTDTQYF
>13|TRBD1|TRBJ2-5|.|TRBV2
TGTGCCAGCAGTCTCCAGGGGGCAGAGACCCAGTACTTC
CASSLQGAETQYF
>14|.|TRBJ1-4|.|TRBV7-9
TGTGCCAGCAGCGTCGAGGGGGTTAGAGAAAAACTGTTTTTT
CASSVEGVREKLFF
>13|.|TRBJ2-7|.|TRBV6-5
TGTGCCAGCAGCCGCATTAGCGGTTACGAGCAGTACTTC
CASSRISGYEQYF
>17|TRBD2|TRBJ2-5|.|TRBV4-1
TGCGCCAGCAGCCAAGTTGGTAGCGGGAGCAAAGAAGAGACCCAGTACTTC
CASSQVGSGSKEETQYF
>14|.|TRBJ2-2|.|TRBV7-3
TGTGCCAGCAGCTTAAAGACCGACACCGGGGAGCTGTTTTTT
CASSLKTDTGELFF
>15|TRBD1|TRBJ1-5|.|TRBV28
TGTGCCAGCAGTTCCGGACAGGGCGTCAATCAGCCCCAGCATTTT
CASSSGQGVNQPQHF
>16|TRBD1|TRBJ1-2|once|TRBV27
TGTGCCAGCAGCCGCGGGACAGGGGGCGCGGACTATGGCTACACCTTC
CASSRGTGGADYGYTF
>11|.|TRBJ1-2|.|TRBV11-2
TGTGCCAGCAGCTTAGGGGGCGGCTACACCTTC
CASSLGGGYTF
>16|.|TRBJ1-2|once|TRBV5-6
TGTGCCAGCAGCTTCAGGGGAGCAGGGTACAACTATGGCTACACCTTC
CASSFRGAGYNYGYTF
>17|TRBD1|TRBJ2-7|.|TRBV7-9
TGTGCCAGCAGCCGGCGCTCGAACCGGGACAGGCCATACGAGCAGTACTTC
CASSRRSNRDRPYEQYF
>15|TRBD2|TRBJ2-1|once|TRBV5-1
TGCGCCAGCAGCCACGCACTAGCGGGATACAATGAGCAGTTCTTC
CASSHALAGYNEQFF
>16|TRBD2|TRBJ2-5|.|TRBV5-1
TGCGCCAGCAGACGCACCGGGACTAGCGGCCAAGAGACCCAGTACTTC
CASRRTGTSGQETQYF
>13|TRBD2|TRBJ2-7|.|TRBV4-3
TGCGCCAGCAGCCAAGAAGGCGGGACTAGGCAGTACTTC
CASSQEGGTRQYF
>13|.|TRBJ2-7|.|TRBV5-4
TGTGCCAGCAGCATCCGGGCCCAATACGAGCAGTACTTC
CASSIRAQYEQYF
>13|.|TRBJ1-3|once|TRBV29-1
TGCAGCGTTGCTGGTAGCTCTGGAAACACCATATATTTT
CSVAGSSGNTIYF
>11|.|TRBJ1-1|.|TRBV30
TGTGCCTGGAGTGTCTCGTTTGAAGCTTTCTTT
CAWSVSFEAFF
>13|.|TRBJ2-5|.|TRBV7-3
TGTGCCAGCAGCTTGTTCTTACAAGAGACCCAGTACTTC
CASSLFLQETQYF
>14|.|TRBJ1-1|.|TRBV6-5
TGTGCCAGCAGTCCCAATGGGGTTAACACTGAAGCTTTCTTT
CASSPNGVNTEAFF
>13|.|TRBJ1-1|.|TRBV25-1
TGTGCCAGCAGTGAATATATGTACACTGAAGCTTTCTTT
CASSEYMYTEAFF
>15|TRBD1|TRBJ2-7|.|TRBV6-6
TGTGCCAGCAGTAGTACAGGGGCGAACTCCTACGAGCAGTACTTC
CASSSTGANSYEQYF
>15|TRBD2|TRBJ2-3|.|TRBV7-9
TGTGCCAGCAGCTTAAGGTTCGGGGGGGCGGATACGCAGTATTTT
CASSLRFGGADTQYF
>13|.|TRBJ1-3|.|TRBV29-1
TGCAGCGTTGGGTTCGGGACAGGAAACACCATATATTTT
CSVGFGTGNTIYF
>19|.|TRBJ1-4|.|TRBV7-9
TGTGCCAGCAGCCCGGGGACAACAGGAGCGGGGACAACTAATGAAAAACTGTTTTTT
CASSPGTTGAGTTNEKLFF
>13|.|TRBJ2-7|.|TRBV2
TGTGCCAGCAGTTCTGAGGTAGCCTACGAGCAGTACTTC
CASSSEVAYEQYF
>15|TRBD1|TRBJ2-2|once|TRBV28
TGTGCCAGCAGAAATCAGGGGGTGAACACCGGGGAGCTGTTTTTT
CASRNQGVNTGELFF
>11|.|TRBJ1-1|.|TRBV20-1
TGCAGTGCTAGAGGGTTGACTGAAGCTTTCTTT
CSARGLTEAFF
>13|TRBD1|TRBJ2-7|.|TRBV6-1
TGTGCCAGCACCGGACAGGTCTCCTACGAGCAGTACTTC
CASTGQVSYEQYF